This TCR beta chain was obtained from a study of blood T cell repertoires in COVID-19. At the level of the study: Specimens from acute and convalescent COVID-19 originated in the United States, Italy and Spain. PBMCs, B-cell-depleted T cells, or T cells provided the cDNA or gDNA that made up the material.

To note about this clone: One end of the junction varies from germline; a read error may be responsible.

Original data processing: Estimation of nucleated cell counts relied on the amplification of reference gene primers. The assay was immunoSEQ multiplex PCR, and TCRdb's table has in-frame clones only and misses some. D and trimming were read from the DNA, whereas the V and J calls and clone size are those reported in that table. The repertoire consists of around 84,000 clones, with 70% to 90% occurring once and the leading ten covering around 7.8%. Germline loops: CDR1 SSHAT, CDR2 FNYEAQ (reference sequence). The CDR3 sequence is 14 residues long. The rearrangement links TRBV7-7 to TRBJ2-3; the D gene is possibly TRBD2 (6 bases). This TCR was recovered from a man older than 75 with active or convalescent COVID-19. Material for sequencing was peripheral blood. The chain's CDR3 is CASSRDGGTDTQYF. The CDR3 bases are TGTGCTAGCAGCCGAGACGGGGGAACAGATACGCAGTATTTT.